The rows below give T cell receptor beta chains drawn from one sample of a study of T cell changes during pregnancy in multiple sclerosis. Sequenced by immunoSEQ multiplex PCR; TCRdb stores in-frame clones only, minus some. The table has about 34,000 clones, around 90% seen once. This sample comprised CD8+ T cells from peripheral blood mononuclear cells, obtained in the third trimester of pregnancy. The receptors shown here come from a female donor with multiple sclerosis, enrolled in a pregnancy study. The CDR3 runs from the conserved cysteine through the conserved F or W. Each record gives: V gene, CDR3 length, D gene, clone size, J gene, CDR3 DNA, CDR3 protein. D genes are given only for firm matches. Size is stated for part of the rows, as once, few or many counts, or as a class when the clone is expanded.

TRBV10-1	14	TRBD1	NA	TRBJ1-5	TGCGCCAGCACCGGGACAGGGGGCGATCAGCCCCAGCATTTT	CASTGTGGDQPQHF
TRBV19	15	NA	once	TRBJ1-1	TGTGCCAGTAGTCTTGTGGACTCGGTTGCCACTGAAGCTTTCTTT	CASSLVDSVATEAFF
TRBV14	12	NA	NA	TRBJ2-7	TGTGCCAGCAGCCAGAGACAGAGGGAGCAGTACTTC	CASSQRQREQYF
TRBV25-1	13	NA	NA	TRBJ1-2	TGTGCCAGCAGTGAGGGCAGTAAGCATGGCTACACCTTC	CASSEGSKHGYTF
TRBV27	15	NA	once	TRBJ2-1	TGTGCCAGCAGCCCATACAGGGAGTTCTACAATGAGCAGTTCTTC	CASSPYREFYNEQFF
TRBV5-8	13	NA	NA	TRBJ1-2	TGTGCCAGCAGCTATCGAAGGGACATGGGCTACACCTTC	CASSYRRDMGYTF
TRBV7-3	14	NA	NA	TRBJ2-7	TGTGCCAGCAGCCCTCCCGACAGGCCCTACGAGCAGTACTTC	CASSPPDRPYEQYF
TRBV2	16	NA	NA	TRBJ1-1	TGTGCCAGCACCGCTCAGGGGTTGAGCATGAACACTGAAGCTTTCTTT	CASTAQGLSMNTEAFF
TRBV5-6	13	TRBD1	NA	TRBJ1-2	TGTGCCAGTATGGGACAGCCTGATTTTGGCTACACCTTC	CASMGQPDFGYTF
TRBV4-3	13	NA	NA	TRBJ2-7	TGCGCCAGCAGCCAAGGCGAGGGGGACGAGCAGTACTTC	CASSQGEGDEQYF
TRBV19	13	NA	few	TRBJ2-7	TGTGCCAGTAGTAGCGCAATCTCCTACGAGCAGTACTTC	CASSSAISYEQYF
TRBV30	13	NA	NA	TRBJ1-1	TGTGCCTGGAGTGTACCGGGACTCCCTGGGGCTTTCTTT	CAWSVPGLPGAFF
TRBV4-3	16	TRBD2	NA	TRBJ2-3	TGCGCCAGCAGCCAAGAGAGACGACTAGCAGGAGATACGCAGTATTTT	CASSQERRLAGDTQYF
TRBV4-3	19	TRBD2	NA	TRBJ2-1	TGCGCCAGCAGCCAAGATGCTAGCGGGGGGGCCAGCTCCTACAATGAGCAGTTCTTC	CASSQDASGGASSYNEQFF
TRBV2	14	NA	NA	TRBJ1-2	TGTGCCAGCTGTTTGGGCAGGGCAAACTATGGCTACACCTTC	CASCLGRANYGYTF
TRBV13	18	TRBD2	NA	TRBJ2-4	TGTGCCAGCAGCTCCGGGGAGCGGGGGGACGTAGCCAAAAACATTCAGTACTTC	CASSSGERGDVAKNIQYF
TRBV7-9	15	NA	NA	TRBJ2-7	TGTGCCAGCAGCAACGAAGGTCAGGGGTCCTACGAGCAGTACTTC	CASSNEGQGSYEQYF
TRBV11-2	13	TRBD1	few	TRBJ2-7	TGTGCCAGCCGCGGACAGGGTGGCGACGAGCAGTACTTC	CASRGQGGDEQYF
TRBV5-1	16	TRBD1	once	TRBJ1-1	TGCGCCAGCAGCACCCTTTACCGGGACAGGGGAACTGAAGCTTTCTTT	CASSTLYRDRGTEAFF
TRBV7-6	13	NA	once	TRBJ2-5	TGTGCCAGCAGCTTCAGGCTGCAAGAGACCCAGTACTTC	CASSFRLQETQYF
TRBV27	15	TRBD1	NA	TRBJ2-1	TGTGCCAGCAGTTTATCCGGGACAGGGAGGAATGAGCAGTTCTTC	CASSLSGTGRNEQFF
TRBV7-3	15	NA	once	TRBJ2-3	TGTGCCAGCAGCGATCACGAGCTTGGCACAGATACGCAGTATTTT	CASSDHELGTDTQYF
TRBV27	18	TRBD1	NA	TRBJ1-1	TGTGCCAGCAGTTTCCACCCGGGACAGGGTACTAGGAACACTGAAGCTTTCTTT	CASSFHPGQGTRNTEAFF
TRBV19	14	TRBD1	NA	TRBJ1-2	TGTGCCAGTAGGGGGCCGGGACAGGACTATGGCTACACCTTC	CASRGPGQDYGYTF